Shown below are 28 T cell receptor beta chains from a single sample sequenced in a study of T cell responses to AZD1222 COVID-19 vaccine. The table came from immunoSEQ multiplex PCR; TCRdb's copy has only in-frame clones and leaves some out. The sample lists tens of thousands of clones, more than 70% seen once, with 6.9% in the top ten. Material: peripheral blood, obtained 28 days after the second AZD1222 dose. The receptors shown here come from an adult who received the AZD1222 COVID-19 vaccine.

This clone has a single count. The chain employs TRBV2 and TRBJ2-2; TRBD2 aligns across 11 bases. The CDR3 consists of 18 residues. V dropped 4 bases and J dropped 5; count of bases not matched to a gene: 12. Looked up from germline, CDR1 is SNHLY and CDR2 is FYNNEI. CDR3 DNA: TGTGCCAGCAGTGGGCCCCCACTAGCGGGAGAATGGACCGGGGAGCTGTTTTTT. It encodes CASSGPPLAGEWTGELFF.

The genes are TRBV2 and TRBJ2-7; D remains unclear. The V gene lost 3 bases and the J gene lost 0 bases, with 12 bases spanning the gap. This CDR3 spans 15 amino acids. Germline CDR1 and CDR2: SNHLY and FYNNEI. As DNA, the CDR3 is TGTGCCAGCAGTGACGATGCGGCGAGCTCCTACGAGCAGTACTTC. Protein product: CASSDDAASSYEQYF.

V and J are TRBV28 and TRBJ1-5; D is possibly TRBD1 (5 bases). V was clipped by 7 bases and J by 6 bases, with 10 bases between them. CDR1 is MDHEN and CDR2 is SYDVKM in the germline V gene. This CDR3 is 12 amino acids long. The CDR3 nucleotides are TGTGCCAGCAATACAGGAGGTCAGCCCCAGCATTTT. This codes for CASNTGGQPQHF.

J is TRBJ2-7 and V is TRBV30; 7 bases line up with TRBD2. This CDR3 has 11 amino acids. In germline, CDR1 is GTSNPN, CDR2 SVGIG (reference sequence). Trimming cost V 4 bases and J 3 bases; bases outside gene matches: 0. This chain's CDR3 is CAWTSGYEQYF. CDR3 nucleotides: TGTGCCTGGACTAGCGGCTACGAGCAGTACTTC.

This chain links TRBV23-1 with TRBJ1-4; 9 bases line up with TRBD1. TRBV23-1 is recorded as an ORF, its role being uncertain. The CDR3 is 21 amino acids. The J segment lost 8 bases and the V segment lost 2 bases, leaving 24 bases of the junction unmatched. The CDR3 sequence: CASSQVNDGGQGRFGDEKLFF. Here the CDR3 DNA reads TGCGCCAGCAGTCAAGTAAATGATGGAGGACAGGGGCGTTTTGGAGACGAAAAACTGTTTTTT.

The V and J genes are TRBV7-9 and TRBJ2-1; D remains ambiguous. Germline V CDR1 and CDR2: SEHNR, FQNEAQ (reference sequence). This CDR3 spans 16 amino acids. Trimming removed 5 bases from V and 0 bases from J, with 14 bases in between. CDR3 nucleotide sequence: TGTGCCAGCAGCGGAAGGGAAACCAGCTCCTACAATGAGCAGTTCTTC. It specifies CASSGRETSSYNEQFF.

The chain recombines TRBV19 with TRBJ2-1; TRBD2 agrees at 13 bases. With 4 bases clipped from V and 2 bases from J, the junction kept 11 bases outside the gene matches. The CDR3 runs 19 residues. From germline, CDR1 is LNHDA and CDR2 SQIVND (reference sequence). CDR3 sequence reads: CASSSRRTSGSYTYNEQFF. CDR3 nucleotide sequence: TGTGCCAGTAGTAGCAGGAGGACTAGCGGGAGTTACACCTACAATGAGCAGTTCTTC.

This chain links TRBV30 with TRBJ1-6, with D perhaps TRBD1 (5 bases). Trimming shortened V by 2 bases and J by 7 bases, and 12 bases separated the two germline ends. CDR1 and CDR2 from the germline V gene are GTSNPN and SVGIG (reference sequence). This CDR3 is 14 amino acids long. CDR3 sequence (DNA): TGTGCCTGGAGTTCGCCAGGGCAGAATTCACCCCTCCACTTT. Translating it yields CAWSSPGQNSPLHF.

This clone was detected once. CDR3 DNA: TGTGCCAGCAGAGGGGACAGGGGCCTTTACGAGCAGTACTTC. Its translation: CASRGDRGLYEQYF. The chain uses TRBV5-8 and TRBJ2-7, with 10 nucleotides matching TRBD1. J was trimmed by 4 bases and V by 5 bases; bases with no gene match: 6. CDR3 size: 14 residues. Germline CDR1 is SGHTS and CDR2 is YDEGEE.

In regard to this clone: The missing conserved phenylalanine or tryptophan at the end of this CDR3 makes a read error likely. This chain links TRBV19 with TRBJ1-1; 8 bases agree with TRBD1. V gave up 6 bases and J gave up 1 base; unmatched junction bases: 10. The CDR3 is made up of 16 amino acids. Germline loops: CDR1 LNHDA, CDR2 SQIVND (reference sequence). CDR3 in amino acids: CASRHSGQGTNTEAFS. CDR3 DNA: TGTGCCAGTAGACATTCCGGACAGGGAACGAACACTGAAGCTTTCTCT.

There are a few counts of this clone. The chain carries TRBV6-5 and TRBJ1-1; D perhaps matches TRBD1 (6 bases). Germline values: CDR1 MNHEY, CDR2 SVGAGI. CDR3 length: 13 amino acids. The V end lost 6 bases, the J end lost 6 bases, and 14 bases lay between the germline ends. The CDR3 spells CASSAIQGPEAFF. CDR3 coding DNA: TGTGCCAGCAGCGCTATACAGGGACCTGAAGCTTTCTTT.

V and J are TRBV2 and TRBJ2-7; no firm D call. This CDR3 has 13 residues. V gave up 7 bases and J gave up 2 bases, with 12 bases separating them. Germline V lookup: CDR1 SNHLY, CDR2 FYNNEI. CDR3 sequence: CASTLTIPYEQYF. For the CDR3, the DNA is TGTGCCAGCACCCTGACCATTCCCTACGAGCAGTACTTC. The full variable domain, rest sourced from reference TRBV2 and TRBJ2-7, is EPEVTQTPSHQVTQMGQEVILRCVPISNHLYFYWYRQILGQKVEFLVSFYNNEISEKSEIFDDQFSVERPDGSNFTLKIRSTKLEDSAMYFCASTLTIPYEQYFGPGTRLTVT.

This chain links TRBV6-2 or TRBV6-3 with TRBJ2-5; tentatively, D is TRBD1 (5 bases). CDR3 length equals 17 residues. The ends were cut back, 3 bases at V and 3 bases at J, with 20 bases in the middle. CDR1 and CDR2 (germline): MNHEY, SVGEGT. CDR3 in amino acids: CASSYSSSEGDEETQYF. DNA of the CDR3: TGTGCCAGCAGTTATTCTTCATCCGAAGGGGATGAAGAGACCCAGTACTTC.

The table lists this clone with a count of one. The chain joins TRBV5-8 to TRBJ1-4; D remains unclear. Between the trimmed V and J ends, which lost 0 bases and 0 bases, there was a span of 6 bases. This CDR3 contains 15 residues. The V gene's germline CDR1 is SGHTS and CDR2 YDEGEE. The CDR3 DNA is TGTGCCAGCAGCTTGGGCAGATCAACTAATGAAAAACTGTTTTTT. Amino acids: CASSLGRSTNEKLFF.

This chain joins TRBV29-1 and TRBJ2-1; 8 nucleotides match TRBD1. Germline CDR1 is SQVTM and CDR2 is ANQGSEA. Trimming cost V 1 base and J 5 bases; bases outside gene matches: 4. The length of the CDR3 is 14 residues. CDR3 sequence (DNA): TGCAGCGTTGAAGGGCAGGGGGCTGACAATGAGCAGTTCTTC. It is translated as CSVEGQGADNEQFF.

The chain is built from TRBV30 and TRBJ1-6; maybe TRBD1 (5 bases). The V gene lost 5 bases and the J gene lost 7 bases, with 9 bases spanning the gap. Germline V lookup: CDR1 GTSNPN, CDR2 SVGIG (reference sequence). The CDR3 covers 12 residues. The DNA for the CDR3 is TGTGCCTGGTCAGGGCCAAATTCACCCCTCCACTTT. This encodes CAWSGPNSPLHF.

This clone was detected only a few times. The chain carries TRBV27 and TRBJ2-6, with TRBD1 identical over 10 bases. Losses at the gene ends were 5 bases for V and 0 bases for J; bases not matched to a gene: 7. Germline V gives CDR1 MNHEY, CDR2 SMNVEV (reference sequence). This CDR3 region has 18 residues. In nucleotides, the CDR3 is TGTGCCAGCAGTCTCCGGACAGGGGGATCCTCTGGGGCCAACGTCCTGACTTTC. Protein sequence: CASSLRTGGSSGANVLTF.

The V gene is TRBV9, the J gene TRBJ1-1; D remains ambiguous. The CDR3 has 14 amino acids. The ends were cut back, 0 bases at V and 1 base at J, with 7 bases in the middle. The germline gives CDR1 SGDLS, CDR2 YYNGEE. DNA for the CDR3: TGTGCCAGCAGCGTAGTTGTGGGGAACACTGAAGCTTTCTTT. This codes for CASSVVVGNTEAFF. Drawing the rest from reference TRBV9 and TRBJ1-1, the complete variable domain is DSGVTQTPKHLITATGQRVTLRCSPRSGDLSVYWYQQSLDQGLQFLIQYYNGEERAKGNILERFSAQQFPDLHSELNLSSLELGDSALYFCASSVVVGNTEAFFGQGTRLTVV.

The chain recombines TRBV4-1 with TRBJ1-2; D is ambiguous. Trimming pared 1 base from V and 12 bases from J, leaving 9 bases between. CDR3 length: 11 amino acids. The germline CDR1 and CDR2 sequences are MGHRA and YSYEKL. CDR3: CASSQGPRHTF. The CDR3 DNA reads as TGCGCCAGCAGCCAAGGACCAAGGCACACCTTC.

The chain has TRBV27 and TRBJ2-7; 9 nucleotides line up with TRBD1. V lost 6 bases and J lost 2; bases outside the gene matches: 8. This CDR3 is built from 15 residues. The germline CDR1 and CDR2 sequences are MNHEY and SMNVEV (reference sequence). The CDR3 DNA sequence: TGTGCCAGCAGCAGTCCGGGACAGGGCCCCTACGAGCAGTACTTC. Translation: CASSSPGQGPYEQYF.

The chain combines TRBV19 with TRBJ1-4; no definite D call. CDR3 length: 12 amino acids. The V end lost 11 bases, the J end lost 3 bases, and 10 bases lay between the germline ends. CDR1 is LNHDA, CDR2 SQIVND, per germline (reference sequence). CDR3 sequence: CASAVANEKLFF. CDR3 coding DNA: TGTGCCTCAGCAGTAGCTAATGAAAAACTGTTTTTT.

V usage is TRBV29-1 and J usage is TRBJ1-1; D possibly corresponds to TRBD1 (6 bases). The CDR3 loop spans 12 amino acids. Trimming pared 4 bases from V and 5 bases from J, leaving 11 bases between. In germline, CDR1 is SQVTM, CDR2 ANQGSEA. The CDR3 protein is CSVVGAWTEAFF. DNA for the CDR3: TGCAGCGTTGTGGGGGCGTGGACTGAAGCTTTCTTT.

The V call is TRBV4-1, the J call TRBJ2-5; D might be TRBD2 (7 bases). V gave up 2 bases and J gave up 4 bases, with 23 bases separating them. Germline V gene sequence: CDR1 MGHRA, CDR2 YSYEKL. The CDR3 sequence is 18 residues long. In DNA form, the CDR3 reads TGCGCCAGCAGCCAAATGGACCTGAGGGGGAGGGATGCAGAGACCCAGTACTTC. The encoded protein is CASSQMDLRGRDAETQYF.

The chain is built from TRBV2 and TRBJ1-4; the D is unclear. Deletions cut 2 bases from V and 5 bases from J, with 12 bases between. CDR1 SNHLY and CDR2 FYNNEI come from the germline V gene. This CDR3 region has 15 residues. The CDR3 nucleotides are TGTGCCAGCAGTGAATGGGTCATGAGAAATGAAAAACTGTTTTTT. As protein: CASSEWVMRNEKLFF.

The CDR3 DNA reads TGCGCCAGCAGCTTCGGGGCCGGGGCAGATACGCAGTATTTT. This codes for CASSFGAGADTQYF. The V call is TRBV5-1, the J call TRBJ2-3; D may correspond to TRBD1 or TRBD2 (5 bases each). CDR3 length equals 14 residues. CDR1 and CDR2 from the germline V gene are SGHRS and YFSETQ. V lost 2 bases and J 4 bases, leaving 11 bases between the germline ends. Full variable domain (missing parts from reference TRBV5-1 and TRBJ2-3): KAGVTQTPRYLIKTRGQQVTLSCSPISGHRSVSWYQQTPGQGLQFLFEYFSETQRNKGNFPGRFSGRQFSNSRSEMNVSTLELGDSALYLCASSFGAGADTQYFGPGTRLTVL.

The chain uses TRBV29-1 and TRBJ1-1; 9 bases are shared with TRBD1. The germline gives CDR1 SQVTM, CDR2 ANQGSEA. The CDR3 length is 14 residues. The J segment lost 1 base and the V segment lost 5 bases, leaving 5 bases of the junction unmatched. As DNA, the CDR3 is TGCAGCGTTACAGGGGGCGCGGGGAACACTGAAGCTTTCTTT. Protein sequence: CSVTGGAGNTEAFF.

This chain uses TRBV7-8 with TRBJ1-5; maybe TRBD1 (6 bases). Germline V lookup: CDR1 SGHVS, CDR2 FQNEAQ. The CDR3 consists of 18 residues. The V and J ends lost 1 base and 3 bases respectively, with 19 bases between them. CDR3 DNA sequence: TGTGCCAGCAGCTTAGTCCCCGGGCAGGGGAGTATCAATCAGCCCCAGCATTTT. Translating gives CASSLVPGQGSINQPQHF.

This chain joins TRBV19 and TRBJ1-1, with 7 bases that match TRBD1. The CDR3 has 16 amino acids. The germline V gene has CDR1 LNHDA and CDR2 SQIVND (reference sequence). V lost 7 bases, J lost 5 bases, and 16 bases stayed unmatched. CDR3: CASTNSHGTASTEAFF. The CDR3 DNA reads as TGTGCCAGTACCAACAGTCACGGGACAGCTTCAACTGAAGCTTTCTTT.